This is a list of T cell receptor beta chains from one sample in a study of T cell changes during pregnancy in multiple sclerosis. Only in-frame clones appear in the TCRdb table, and some are missing; sequencing was by immunoSEQ multiplex PCR. The sample shows approximately 90,000 clones, about 94% of them seen only once. Source: peripheral blood, taken in the third trimester of pregnancy. Source of these receptors: a female donor with multiple sclerosis, enrolled in a pregnancy study. Both conserved end residues are part of each CDR3. The D gene is left open where the match is weak. Clone sizes are given selectively: once, few, many, or a class where the clone is expanded.

TRBV27	TRBJ2-2	.	.	TGTGCCAGCAGTTATAAGGACACCTACACCGGGGAGCTGTTTTTT	CASSYKDTYTGELFF
TRBV27	TRBJ1-1	.	.	TGTGCCAGCAGTTTAAGAGGGCGTGGGAGCACTGAAGCTTTCTTT	CASSLRGRGSTEAFF
TRBV18	TRBJ2-2	.	.	TGTGCCAGCTCCCTGAACACCGGGGAGCTGTTTTTT	CASSLNTGELFF
TRBV28	TRBJ2-7	once	TRBD2	TGTGCCAGCAGTTTACGCACTAGCGGCGCGAGTTCCCTTGTGTACGAGCAGTACTTC	CASSLRTSGASSLVYEQYF
TRBV5-1	TRBJ1-1	.	.	TGCGCCAGCAGCTTGCGGTTGAACACTGAAGCTTTCTTT	CASSLRLNTEAFF
TRBV7-9	TRBJ2-7	.	.	TGTGCCAGCAGCCGGACGGGGGAGCAGTACTTC	CASSRTGEQYF
TRBV6-1	TRBJ1-5	.	TRBD1	TGTGCCAGCAGCAGGAGACAGGGAGGAAGTCAGCCCCAGCATTTT	CASSRRQGGSQPQHF
TRBV28	TRBJ2-7	once	TRBD2	TGTGCCAGCAGTTCACTCAAACTAGCGAGCGAGCAGTACTTC	CASSSLKLASEQYF
TRBV18	TRBJ1-1	.	.	TGTGCCAGCTCACGTACAGCGGGAGACACTGAAGCTTTCTTT	CASSRTAGDTEAFF
TRBV19	TRBJ2-7	.	.	TGTGCCAGTAGTATAGGAGGGGGACGGAACTACGAGCAGTACTTC	CASSIGGGRNYEQYF
TRBV19	TRBJ2-6	.	.	TGTGCCAGTAGTCGCCGACAGAGCTCTGGGGCCAACGTCCTGACTTTC	CASSRRQSSGANVLTF
TRBV5-1	TRBJ2-6	.	TRBD1	TGCGCCAGCAGCTTGTACAGGGGACCACTGGGAGGGGCCAACGTCCTGACTTTC	CASSLYRGPLGGANVLTF
TRBV7-6	TRBJ2-1	.	TRBD1	TGTGCCAGCAGCTTAGGGACAGGGGGCATCGAAAAGCAGTTCTTC	CASSLGTGGIEKQFF
TRBV7-2	TRBJ2-2	.	TRBD2	TGTGCCAACAGCTTAAGACTAGCGGTGAACACCGGGGAGCTGTTTTTT	CANSLRLAVNTGELFF
TRBV11-1	TRBJ1-1	once	TRBD1	TGTGCCAGCAGCTCGACAGGGGGCAGATGGGACACTGAAGCTTTCTTT	CASSSTGGRWDTEAFF
TRBV28	TRBJ2-7	few	TRBD1	TGTGCCAGCAGTCTTCCCGGGACAGGGGTCTTCGAGCAGTACTTC	CASSLPGTGVFEQYF
TRBV30	TRBJ2-5	.	TRBD2	TGTGCCTCGTCCTATAGCGGGAGGGGAGAGACCCAGTACTTC	CASSYSGRGETQYF
TRBV30	TRBJ2-1	.	TRBD1	TGTGCCTGGTCCGGGGACAGTTTGTTCAATGAGCAGTTCTTC	CAWSGDSLFNEQFF
TRBV2	TRBJ2-1	.	.	TGTGCCAGCAGTGAGGTACGCGGGCCCGCCTACAATGAGCAGTTCTTC	CASSEVRGPAYNEQFF
TRBV19	TRBJ1-1	once	TRBD1	TGTGCCAGTAGTGCCGGGACAGGGAACACTGAAGCTTTCTTT	CASSAGTGNTEAFF
TRBV6-1	TRBJ2-3	few	.	TGTGCCAGCAGTGAAGGCGGGACAGGCACAGATACGCAGTATTTT	CASSEGGTGTDTQYF
TRBV4-1	TRBJ2-7	.	.	TGCGCCAGCGCGCAGATCTCTGACGGGAGCGACGAGCAGTACTTC	CASAQISDGSDEQYF
TRBV27	TRBJ1-1	.	TRBD1	TGTGCCAGCAGGACAGGGGACACTGAAGCTTTCTTT	CASRTGDTEAFF
TRBV7-2	TRBJ2-7	.	TRBD2	TGTGCCAGCAGCACTCGGACTAGCGTCTCCTACGAGCAGTACTTC	CASSTRTSVSYEQYF
TRBV2	TRBJ2-1	.	.	TGTGCCAGCACAGGACACCAATACAATGAGCAGTTCTTC	CASTGHQYNEQFF
TRBV19	TRBJ2-7	once	TRBD1	TGTGCCAGTAGTCCCCTGGACAGGGGGTTTTCCTACGAGCAGTACTTC	CASSPLDRGFSYEQYF
TRBV2	TRBJ1-3	once	TRBD1	TGTGCCAGCAGCCCAGCGCCAGGGGGATTGAACACCATATATTTT	CASSPAPGGLNTIYF
TRBV25-1	TRBJ1-5	.	.	TGTGCCAGCAGTGACAGGGGCCCGGGCGGCAATCAGCCCCAGCATTTT	CASSDRGPGGNQPQHF
TRBV7-9	TRBJ1-2	.	.	TGTGCCAGCAGCTCAGTGAGAGGGATGGAGTATGGCTACACCTTC	CASSSVRGMEYGYTF
TRBV19	TRBJ1-1	.	TRBD1	TGTGCCAGTATCCAGGGGGCCACTGAAGCTTTCTTT	CASIQGATEAFF
TRBV29-1	TRBJ1-4	.	.	TGCAGCGTCCGGCCGGACAGTAATGAAAAACTGTTTTTT	CSVRPDSNEKLFF
TRBV28	TRBJ2-6	.	.	TGTGCCAGCAGTTTCCCTAGCAGAACTCTTTCCTCTGGGGCCAACGTCCTGACTTTC	CASSFPSRTLSSGANVLTF
TRBV28	TRBJ1-1	.	.	TGTGCCAGCAGTTTATGGAACAGTGAAGCTTTCTTT	CASSLWNSEAFF
TRBV15	TRBJ2-5	.	TRBD1	TGTGCCACCAGCTCGCCGGGACAGGGGATGAAGACCCAGTACTTC	CATSSPGQGMKTQYF
TRBV7-2	TRBJ2-2	.	.	TGTGCCAGCAGCGGATGGACAGTTAACACCGGGGAGCTGTTTTTT	CASSGWTVNTGELFF
TRBV5-4	TRBJ2-1	.	.	TGTGCCAGCAGCTTGAGCTGGCCGGGCAATGAGCAGTTCTTC	CASSLSWPGNEQFF
TRBV4-2	TRBJ1-2	.	.	TGTGCCAGCAGCCAAGATTGGGCCTTTGCTAACTATGGCTACACCTTC	CASSQDWAFANYGYTF
TRBV6-7	TRBJ2-2	.	TRBD2	TGTGCCAGCCTAAACCCCGCCTATAACGGGAGGTACACCGGGGAGCTGTTTTTT	CASLNPAYNGRYTGELFF
TRBV15	TRBJ2-3	.	.	TGTGCCACCAGCACCAGGAGCACAGATACGCAGTATTTT	CATSTRSTDTQYF
TRBV4-2	TRBJ2-7	.	.	TGTGCCAGCAGTCAGGGCGGGCGGGACCCCCACGAGCAGTACTTC	CASSQGGRDPHEQYF
TRBV6-1	TRBJ1-4	.	TRBD1	TGTGCCAGCAGCCGGGACAGGGCGTATGAAAAACTGTTTTTT	CASSRDRAYEKLFF
TRBV12-5	TRBJ1-5	.	.	TGTGCTAGTGGTTACGAGGATCAGCCCCAGCATTTT	CASGYEDQPQHF
TRBV7-9	TRBJ2-3	once	TRBD2	TGTGCCAGCAGCCACCTTCTAGCGGGGCCTAGCACAGATACGCAGTATTTT	CASSHLLAGPSTDTQYF
TRBV10-1	TRBJ2-1	once	TRBD1	TGCGCCAGCTCCCCGGGACAGGACCGGCATGAGCAGTTCTTC	CASSPGQDRHEQFF
TRBV19	TRBJ2-5	.	.	TGTGCCAGTAGTATAGATAGAGAGACCCAGTACTTC	CASSIDRETQYF
TRBV5-4	TRBJ1-5	.	TRBD1	TGTGCCAGCAGCTTGGGACAGGGGGCTGGTCAGCCCCAGCATTTT	CASSLGQGAGQPQHF
TRBV19	TRBJ1-2	.	.	TGTGCCAGCCGAACGACAGCTAACTATGGCTACACCTTC	CASRTTANYGYTF
TRBV28	TRBJ1-1	.	.	TGTGCCAGCAGTTATATGGGAGCTACCACTGAAGCTTTCTTT	CASSYMGATTEAFF
TRBV1	TRBJ1-1	few	.	TGCACCAGCAGCCAAGAAGCGGACAGGGTTGTAGCTTTCTTT	CTSSQEADRVVAFF
TRBV27	TRBJ2-3	once	.	TGTGCCAGCAGTTTCAGACTTCCTAGCACAGATACGCAGTATTTT	CASSFRLPSTDTQYF
TRBV11-1	TRBJ2-1	once	TRBD1	TGTGCCAGCAGCTCCAAACAGGGGGGAGATGAGCAGTTCTTC	CASSSKQGGDEQFF
TRBV19	TRBJ2-7	.	.	TGTGCCAGTAGTCCCCGTGGCCAGGGGTCCTACGAGCAGTACTTC	CASSPRGQGSYEQYF
TRBV7-6	TRBJ2-3	.	.	TGTGCCAGCAGCTCTAACGGAGGCGGAGCCGGCACAGATACGCAGTATTTT	CASSSNGGGAGTDTQYF
TRBV27	TRBJ1-2	.	.	TGTGCCAGCAGTTTATCGTTCGGGGTCGGGGACTATGGCTACACCTTC	CASSLSFGVGDYGYTF
TRBV5-4	TRBJ1-2	once	TRBD1	TGTGCCAGCAGCTTTGGCGAGAGACAGGGGGTTGGCTACACCTTC	CASSFGERQGVGYTF
TRBV10-2	TRBJ2-2	.	.	TGCGCCAGCAGCCTTAGCGGAGGGACCGGGGAGCTGTTTTTT	CASSLSGGTGELFF
TRBV5-1	TRBJ2-6	.	.	TGCGCCAGCAGCTTGACAGGGCGCCCGTCGGGGGCCAACGTCCTGACTTTC	CASSLTGRPSGANVLTF